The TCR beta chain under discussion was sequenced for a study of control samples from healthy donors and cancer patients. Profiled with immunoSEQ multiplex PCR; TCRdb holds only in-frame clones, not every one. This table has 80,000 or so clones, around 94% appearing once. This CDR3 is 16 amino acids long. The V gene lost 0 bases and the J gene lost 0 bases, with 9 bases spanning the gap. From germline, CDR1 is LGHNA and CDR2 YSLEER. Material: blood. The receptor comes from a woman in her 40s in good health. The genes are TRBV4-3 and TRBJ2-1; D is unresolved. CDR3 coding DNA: TGCGCCAGCAGCCAAGAACAGTCGAGCTCCTACAATGAGCAGTTCTTC. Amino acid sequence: CASSQEQSSSYNEQFF.